The text below deals with one T cell receptor beta chain. This sample was included in a study of blood T cell repertoires in COVID-19. Study information: Material from acute and convalescent COVID-19 was sourced from the United States, Italy and Spain. PBMCs, B-cell-depleted T cells, or T cells provided the cDNA or gDNA that made up the material.

The CDR3 runs 13 residues. CDR1 is SGHAT and CDR2 is FQNNGV in the germline V gene. V was shortened by 8 bases and J by 0 bases, with 11 bases between the two germline ends. Methods used by the authors: Estimation of nucleated cell counts was performed using reference gene primer amplification. Profiled with immunoSEQ multiplex PCR; TCRdb holds only in-frame clones, not every one. That table gives V, J and clone size, and the DNA gave D and trimming. The sample lists some 300,000 clones, about 88% seen once, with around 13% in the top ten. Patients from Seattle were sampled longitudinally, starting during active infection.

The clonotype comes from a woman in her seventies with COVID-19, enrolled during active disease. The material sequenced was peripheral blood. The rearrangement links TRBV11-2 to TRBJ2-7, with D perhaps matching TRBD2 (6 bases). CDR3 DNA sequence: TGTGCCAGCGGCGGGGTGAGCTCCTACGAGCAGTACTTC. Translating gives CASGGVSSYEQYF.